This paragraph covers one T cell receptor (beta chain) sequence. The data stem from a study of blood T cell repertoires in COVID-19. Background on the study: There were acute and convalescent COVID-19 samples, and they came from the United States, Italy and Spain. Sample material is recorded as cDNA or gDNA derived from T cells, B-cell-depleted T cells, or PBMCs.

The germline V and J ends were trimmed by 0 bases and 1 base, with 15 bases remaining between them. The CDR3 extends over 17 amino acids. Per the germline V gene, CDR1 is SGHRS and CDR2 is YFSETQ. Authors' analysis steps: Using reference gene primer amplification, nucleated cell counts were estimated. The assay was immunoSEQ multiplex PCR, and TCRdb's table has in-frame clones only and misses some. V and J calls and clone size are as listed in that table; D and trimming were resolved from the DNA. The profile covers around 60,000 clones, with 81% appearing a single time and roughly 28% taken by the ten largest.

This sequence joins TRBV5-1 and TRBJ2-3; TRBD2 is a possible D gene (7 bases). The material sequenced was peripheral blood. This sequence originates from a woman over 75 with active or convalescent COVID-19. CDR3 amino acids: CASSLEVGGPGTDTQYF. DNA for the CDR3: TGCGCCAGCAGCTTGGAAGTCGGGGGGCCGGGCACAGATACGCAGTATTTT.